Here is one T cell receptor (beta chain) with its context. The antigen this receptor binds is unknown. Base quality data are lacking; no much larger clone is found one base away. The method behind the library was the immunoSEQ multiplex PCR assay. The multiplex PCR relied on a mix of 60 forward primers for TCR Vbeta segments and 13 reverse primers for TCR Jbeta segments. The CDR3 region of rearranged TCR beta genes was amplified from genomic DNA by a multiplex PCR assay. Amplified TCR beta libraries were sequenced as 87-base-pair reads on the Illumina HiSeq System. The authors' pipeline ran thus. A later analysis tallied 70 million to 100 million unique TCR beta chains across the 600 to 700 repertoires, and approximately 9.9 million of those chains were shared by two or more donors. Raw reads were error-corrected and collapsed into unique sequences with a nearest-neighbor algorithm that merged closely related sequences to remove PCR and sequencing errors. V, D and J gene segments were assigned by aligning CDR3 sequences to IMGT reference sequences. For a sequence to be retained, at least a six-nucleotide match to both a V gene segment and a J gene segment was required. Rearrangements were classified as productive when the CDR3 lacked stop codons and remained in frame with V and J, and all other rearrangements were classified as non-productive. Following IMGT convention, CDR3 was defined as the stretch from the second conserved V-encoded cysteine up to the conserved J-encoded phenylalanine. The earlier analysis of 550 to 650 of the donors excluded any sequence lacking an unambiguous match to a single V gene segment. In an earlier analysis of 450 to 750 of the donors, a V segment was called functional when productive rearrangements were above 56.7%, and segregating when the standard deviation between donors exceeded 5%. A statistical classification framework was built to diagnose cytomegalovirus status from the catalog of TCR beta chain sequences. A later analysis assigned V and J genes by comparing TCR nucleotide sequences with IMGT/GENE-DB human TR gene sequences. Using the TCRdist pipeline, a later analysis assigned CDR3 sequences along with most-parsimonious VDJ recombination scenarios. In a later analysis, each TCR beta chain was defined by its CDR3 amino acid sequence together with its V-gene family, and reads lacking a unique V-gene family were excluded. As a way to deal with suspected cross-contamination and a sequencing artifact, a later analysis dropped hundreds of nucleotide sequences that were highly shared and had low generation probability. A later analysis calculated a clonal expansion index for each public chain from normalized within-repertoire ranks of inferred template counts. Generation probabilities in a later analysis came from a VDJ recombination model fitted to out-of-frame rearrangements, and those results were checked against IGoR. In a later analysis, TCR-TCR, TCR-HLA and TCR-CMV co-occurrence was scored with hypergeometric tests, and a repertoire-size bias correction was applied to TCR pairs. To estimate false discovery rates, a later analysis permuted the HLA or CMV assignments 20 times. A later analysis grouped co-occurring TCRs with DBSCAN, adding TCRdist sequence similarity when clustering within HLA-allele-positive subsets. For co-occurrence clustering, repertoires with fewer than 30,000 or more than 120,000 public chains were excluded, along with 5 or 6 repertoires with anomalous nucleotide sharing. TCRdb provides this immuneACCESS table in a form limited to in-frame rearrangements. Some clones are lacking; in checked studies, under half of them reflect an unresolved V gene, and why the rest are absent is not known. V, J and clone size are taken as reported in that table, and D and trimming were inferred from the DNA itself. Here the sample has 160,000 or so clones; roughly 88% occur a single time. The ten largest clones take up approximately 1.4% of the sample.

The record originates from a study of cytomegalovirus exposure and HLA in healthy donors (dated by TCRdb to the late 2010s). Regarding the study in general: An earlier analysis of approximately 640 of the donors reported 250 to 350 Gb of sequence data and approximately 110 million unique TCR beta sequences from about 200 million T cells. Around 300 gigabases of sequencing data and tens of millions of unique TCR sequences were included in an early release covering several hundred HLA-typed donors. Of the 300 to 500 genotyped donors, 81% were placed in the genetic ancestry cluster associated with self-reported Caucasian donors. The study was designed to test whether signatures of past pathogen exposure could be identified by cataloging public T cell receptors. The T cell repertoires of 666 subjects were profiled by immunosequencing and related to cytomegalovirus serostatus. In addition to the first cohort of 666 subjects, a separate validation cohort of approximately 120 different subjects was used. To predict cytomegalovirus infection status, the study brought together high-throughput TCR immunosequencing, statistical association of individual TCRs with disease status, and machine learning. In a later analysis, previously published TCR beta repertoires from more than 500 donors were re-analyzed and high-resolution HLA genotyping was added so that TCR occurrence patterns could be studied. Rather than drawing on any new phenotypic data, the later analysis identified candidate immune exposures from TCR beta sequences and the way those sequences occurred across donors. An earlier analysis of 587 of the donors used high-throughput TCR beta sequencing to judge whether each TCR beta V gene segment behaved as functional or pseudogenic. Donor age, sex, ethnicity and CMV serostatus were compiled alongside the repertoire data. A later genetic analysis took genome-wide SNP genotypes for about 65% of the 666 donors and used that subset as a discovery cohort. Every discovery cohort repertoire had been produced on one sequencing platform. Both class I and class II loci were covered by HLA typing, at four-digit resolution. The number of donors typed differed by locus, with roughly 629-640 for A, B, C, DRB1 and DQB1, 522 for DQA1, nearly 610 for DPA1, and some 470 for DPB1. Because of strong linkage in the cohort, five DR-DQ haplotypes were treated as single units for association and clustering. Among about 360 genotyped donors of the cohort, an average of approximately 230,000 unique TCR beta nucleotide sequences were sequenced per donor, roughly 20% of them non-productive.

From its cysteine to its phenylalanine, the CDR3 spans 19 amino acids. Of the read, only the CDR3 DNA is kept; its 57 bases are in frame from base 1. Compared with germline, V lacks 1 base and J lacks 4 bases; bases without a gene match: 14. The germline V gene sets CDR1 to MGHRA and CDR2 to YSYEKL. The cohort comprised around 690 healthy bone marrow donors. All cohort members were sampled while nominally healthy, although unrecorded immune exposures were likely present. The donor was CMV seronegative and was included in the group of hundreds of seronegative cohort members. Each donor provided a peripheral blood sample, and peripheral blood mononuclear cells were used for TCR beta sequencing. Genomic DNA extraction from the blood cell samples was performed with the Qiagen DNeasy Blood Extraction Kit. The full study reports these points: The sequencing pipeline was judged likely to have produced a cluster of highly shared sequence variants as a technical artifact. For the cohort, immune exposure information was limited to CMV serostatus. A later analysis reported that several top co-occurrence clusters appeared linked to parvovirus B19, influenza, CMV and Epstein-Barr virus. In a later analysis, HLA-associated TCR beta chains were found to be more clonally expanded and to have lower generation probabilities than equally common non-associated chains. Only TCR beta chains were sequenced in this cohort, and the absence of alpha or paired-chain data limited detectable features. Correlated functional status among segregating V segments might reflect linkage disequilibrium, but an unknown experimental factor could not be ruled out. A further reported finding was that TCR beta sequences accurately predicted the HLA-A and HLA-B alleles for most subjects in the first cohort. In an earlier analysis of 587 of the donors, most TCR beta V segments were observed in productive rearrangements about 87% or about 30% of the time, broadly matching IMGT annotations. The classifier was reported to diagnose cytomegalovirus status with high specificity and sensitivity in both the original cohort and the validation cohort. It was suggested by the authors that the approach could potentially be generalized to other disease states and immunological phenotypes. Sequencing depth was assumed to be roughly uniform across donors in the presence/absence analyses, though that assumption may not hold. In a later genetic analysis, a missense DCLRE1C variant was associated with V-gene and J-gene trimming of TCR beta chains, and the association was replicated in an independent cohort. Because some donors lacked HLA typing at each locus, the association tests relied only on the typed subset. According to a later analysis, most CMV-associated TCR beta chains appeared to be HLA-restricted, and the HLA associations seemed to be driven largely by CMV exposure. A later genetic analysis reported fewer N-insertions in productive TCRs among donors in an Asian-associated ancestry cluster than the roughly 620-donor mean. The study listed 164 TCR beta chains as associated with cytomegalovirus. Most TCR sequences were seen in very few donors, while some public TCRs were found in many individuals. When HLA alleles, especially DR and DQ, strongly co-occurred, TCR associations were difficult to assign to individual alleles. Three of the identified cytomegalovirus-associated TCR beta chains were confirmed in vitro to be specific for cytomegalovirus antigens. In a later analysis, some 17,000 TCR beta sequences were associated with specific HLA alleles at a false discovery rate of 0.05. A later analysis found that TCR association rates varied across HLA loci, with DRB1 alleles showing the most associated TCRs and HLA-C alleles the fewest. Because counts were too low, 15 to 20 rarely observed V segments, including chromosome 9 orphons, were left out of the earlier analysis of some 600 of the donors. Some IMGT-functional V segments, including TRBV6-2 and TRBV6-3, could not be distinguished by the 87-base-pair reads and were therefore excluded.

This clonotype was sampled from a woman aged 18-29 years in good health and CMV-seronegative. Source material: PBMCs. The sequence links TRBV4-1 to TRBJ2-5; 11 of the junction bases match TRBD2. The nucleotide sequence reads TGCGCCAGCAGCCAAGTCAATCTGGGCATGACTAGCGGGGTAGAGACCCAGTACTTC. Translated, it reads CASSQVNLGMTSGVETQYF.